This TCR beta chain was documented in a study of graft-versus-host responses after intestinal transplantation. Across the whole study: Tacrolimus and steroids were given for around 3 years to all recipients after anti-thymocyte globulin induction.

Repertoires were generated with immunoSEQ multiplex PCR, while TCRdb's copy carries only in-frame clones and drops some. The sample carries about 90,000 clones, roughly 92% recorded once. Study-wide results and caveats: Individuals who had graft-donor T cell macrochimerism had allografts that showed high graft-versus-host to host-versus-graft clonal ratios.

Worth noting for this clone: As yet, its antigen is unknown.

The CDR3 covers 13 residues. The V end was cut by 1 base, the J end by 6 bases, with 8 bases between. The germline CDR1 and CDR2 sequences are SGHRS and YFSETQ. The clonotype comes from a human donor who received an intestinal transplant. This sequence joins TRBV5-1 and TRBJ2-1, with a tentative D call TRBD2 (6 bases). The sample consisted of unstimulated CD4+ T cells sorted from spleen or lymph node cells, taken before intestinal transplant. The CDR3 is CASSLLGLNEQFF. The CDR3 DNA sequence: TGCGCCAGCAGCTTGCTGGGACTCAATGAGCAGTTCTTC.